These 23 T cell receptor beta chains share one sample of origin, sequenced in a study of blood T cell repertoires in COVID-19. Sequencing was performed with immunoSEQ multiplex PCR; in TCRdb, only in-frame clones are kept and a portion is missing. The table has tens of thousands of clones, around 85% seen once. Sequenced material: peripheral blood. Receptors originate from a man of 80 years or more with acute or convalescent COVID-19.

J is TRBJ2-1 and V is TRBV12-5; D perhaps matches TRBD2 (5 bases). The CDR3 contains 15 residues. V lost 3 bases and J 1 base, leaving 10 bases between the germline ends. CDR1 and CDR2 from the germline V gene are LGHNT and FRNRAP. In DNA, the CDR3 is TGTGCTAGTGGTTTAGGGCGGAGGTCCTACAATGAGCAGTTCTTC. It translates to CASGLGRRSYNEQFF.

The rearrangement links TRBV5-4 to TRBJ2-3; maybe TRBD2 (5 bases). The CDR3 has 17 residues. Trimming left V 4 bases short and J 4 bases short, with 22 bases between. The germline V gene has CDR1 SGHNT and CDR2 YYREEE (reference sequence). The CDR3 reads CASSPYPELVVADTQYF. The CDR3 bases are TGTGCCAGCAGCCCGTACCCGGAACTAGTTGTCGCAGATACGCAGTATTTT.

The CDR3 coding sequence is TGTGCCAGCAGATCCCTGGGAGGTAGTGTATTTAACTATGGCTACACCTTC. Its protein product is CASRSLGGSVFNYGYTF. The chain links TRBV11-2 to TRBJ1-2, with D unresolved. Germline-derived CDR1 and CDR2 are SGHAT and FQNNGV. Trimming stripped 6 bases from V and 1 base from J, with 21 bases between. The CDR3 sequence is 17 residues long.

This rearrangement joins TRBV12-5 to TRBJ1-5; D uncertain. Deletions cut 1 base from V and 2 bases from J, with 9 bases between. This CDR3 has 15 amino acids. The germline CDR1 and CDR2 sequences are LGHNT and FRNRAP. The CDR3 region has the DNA TGTGCTAGTGGTTTGGGCGACTCGGGCAATCAGCCCCAGCATTTT. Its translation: CASGLGDSGNQPQHF.

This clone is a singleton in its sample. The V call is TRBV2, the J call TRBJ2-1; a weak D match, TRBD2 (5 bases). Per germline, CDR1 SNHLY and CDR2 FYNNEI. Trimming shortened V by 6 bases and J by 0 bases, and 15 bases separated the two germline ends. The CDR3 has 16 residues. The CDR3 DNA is TGTGCCAGCAGCCCATCACGGGGTTTCTCCTACAATGAGCAGTTCTTC. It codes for CASSPSRGFSYNEQFF.

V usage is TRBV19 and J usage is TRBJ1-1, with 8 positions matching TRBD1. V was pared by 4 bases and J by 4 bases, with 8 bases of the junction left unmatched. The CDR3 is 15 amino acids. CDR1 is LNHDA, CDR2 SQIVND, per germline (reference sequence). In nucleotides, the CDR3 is TGTGCCAGTAGTAAACAGACAGGGGTCGGCACTGAAGCTTTCTTT. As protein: CASSKQTGVGTEAFF.

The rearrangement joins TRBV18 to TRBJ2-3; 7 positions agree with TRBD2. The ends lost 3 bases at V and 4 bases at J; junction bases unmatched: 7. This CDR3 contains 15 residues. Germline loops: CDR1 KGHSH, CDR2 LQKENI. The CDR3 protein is CASSPETSRPDTQYF. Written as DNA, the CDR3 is TGTGCCAGCTCACCGGAGACTAGCAGACCAGATACGCAGTATTTT.

The CDR3 DNA is TGCGCCAGCAGCTTGGACAGGGCTGGCTACGAGCAGTACTTC. It translates to CASSLDRAGYEQYF. This chain links TRBV5-1 with TRBJ2-7; a weak D match, TRBD1 (6 bases). The germline CDR1 and CDR2 sequences are SGHRS and YFSETQ. There are 14 residues in the CDR3. Trimming stripped 0 bases from V and 3 bases from J, with 10 bases between.

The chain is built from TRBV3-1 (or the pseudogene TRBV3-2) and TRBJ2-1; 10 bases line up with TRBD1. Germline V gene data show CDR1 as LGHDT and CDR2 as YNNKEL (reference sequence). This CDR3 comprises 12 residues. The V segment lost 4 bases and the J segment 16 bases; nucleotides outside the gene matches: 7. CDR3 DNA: TGTGCCAGCAGCCGTGGGGACAGGGGTTTCTTCTTC. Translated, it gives CASSRGDRGFFF.

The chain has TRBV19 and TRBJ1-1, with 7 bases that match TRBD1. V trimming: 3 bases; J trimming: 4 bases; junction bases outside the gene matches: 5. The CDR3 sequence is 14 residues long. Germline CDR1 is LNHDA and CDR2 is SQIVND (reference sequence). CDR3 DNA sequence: TGTGCCAGTAGTATTCTAGACAGGGTCACTGAAGCTTTCTTT. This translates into CASSILDRVTEAFF. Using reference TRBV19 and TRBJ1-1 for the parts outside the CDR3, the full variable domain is DGGITQSPKYLFRKEGQNVTLSCEQNLNHDAMYWYRQDPGQGLRLIYYSQIVNDFQKGDIAEGYSVSREKKESFPLTVTSAQKNPTAFYLCASSILDRVTEAFFGQGTRLTVV.

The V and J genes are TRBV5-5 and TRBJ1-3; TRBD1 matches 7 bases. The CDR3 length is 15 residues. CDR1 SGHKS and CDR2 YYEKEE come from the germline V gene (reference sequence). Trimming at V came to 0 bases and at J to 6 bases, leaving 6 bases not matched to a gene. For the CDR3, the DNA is TGTGCCAGCAGCTTGGCCCAGGGGGTGTCAAACACCATATATTTT. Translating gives CASSLAQGVSNTIYF.

The CDR3 loop reads CASSSPRAGATYEQYF. CDR3 coding DNA: TGTGCCAGCAGTTCCCCCAGAGCAGGCGCTACCTACGAGCAGTACTTC. This sequence joins TRBV6-2 or TRBV6-3 and TRBJ2-7; no reliable D call. The germline V gene has CDR1 MNHEY and CDR2 SVGEGT. The CDR3 has 16 amino acids. The V gene lost 4 bases and the J gene lost 2 bases, with 18 bases spanning the gap.

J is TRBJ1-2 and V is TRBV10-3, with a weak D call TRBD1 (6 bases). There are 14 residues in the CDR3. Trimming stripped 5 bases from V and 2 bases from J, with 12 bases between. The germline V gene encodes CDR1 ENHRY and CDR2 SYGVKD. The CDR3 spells CAISKKTGNYGYTF. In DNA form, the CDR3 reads TGTGCCATCAGTAAAAAAACAGGGAACTATGGCTACACCTTC.

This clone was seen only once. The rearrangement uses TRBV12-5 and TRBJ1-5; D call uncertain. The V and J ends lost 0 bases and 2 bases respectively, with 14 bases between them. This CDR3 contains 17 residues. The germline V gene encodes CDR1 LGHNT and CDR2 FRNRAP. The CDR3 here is CASGLVTGSQRNQPQHF. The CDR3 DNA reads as TGTGCTAGTGGTTTGGTAACGGGGAGTCAACGCAATCAGCCCCAGCATTTT.

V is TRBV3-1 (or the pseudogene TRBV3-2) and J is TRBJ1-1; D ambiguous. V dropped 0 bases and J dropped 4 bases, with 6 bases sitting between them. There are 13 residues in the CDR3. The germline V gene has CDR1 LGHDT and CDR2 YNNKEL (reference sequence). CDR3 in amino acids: CASSQEARTEAFF. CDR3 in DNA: TGTGCCAGCAGCCAAGAAGCGCGCACTGAAGCTTTCTTT.

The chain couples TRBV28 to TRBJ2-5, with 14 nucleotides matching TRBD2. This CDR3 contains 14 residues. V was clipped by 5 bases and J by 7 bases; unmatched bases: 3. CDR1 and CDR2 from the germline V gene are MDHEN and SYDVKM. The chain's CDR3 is CASSRLAGGRTQYF. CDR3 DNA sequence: TGTGCCAGCAGTCGACTAGCGGGGGGGCGGACCCAGTACTTC.

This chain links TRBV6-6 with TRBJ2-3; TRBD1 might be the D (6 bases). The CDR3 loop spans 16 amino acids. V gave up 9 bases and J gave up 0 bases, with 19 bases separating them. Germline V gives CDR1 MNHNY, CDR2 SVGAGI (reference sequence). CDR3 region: CASVNGGHLSTDTQYF. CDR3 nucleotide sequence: TGTGCCAGTGTCAATGGGGGACATCTTAGCACAGATACGCAGTATTTT.

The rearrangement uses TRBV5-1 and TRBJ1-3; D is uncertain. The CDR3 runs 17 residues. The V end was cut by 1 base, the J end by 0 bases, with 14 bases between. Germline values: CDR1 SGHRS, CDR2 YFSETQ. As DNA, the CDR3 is TGCGCCAGCAGCTTGCCTGGCGGAGAGAGCTCTGGAAACACCATATATTTT. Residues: CASSLPGGESSGNTIYF.

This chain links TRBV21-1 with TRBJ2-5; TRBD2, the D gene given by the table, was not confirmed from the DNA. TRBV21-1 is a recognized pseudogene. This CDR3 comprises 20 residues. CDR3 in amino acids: CASSKGASGSFPPHQETQYF. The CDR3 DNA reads TGTGCCAGCAGCAAAGGTGCAAGCGGGAGTTTCCCACCCCACCAAGAGACCCAGTACTTC.

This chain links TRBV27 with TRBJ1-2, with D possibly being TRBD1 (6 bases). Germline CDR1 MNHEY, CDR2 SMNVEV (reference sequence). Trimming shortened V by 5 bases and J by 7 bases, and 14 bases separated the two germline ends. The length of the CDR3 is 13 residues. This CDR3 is CASSRDTGGGYTF. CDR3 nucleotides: TGTGCCAGCAGTCGGGACACGGGCGGTGGCTACACCTTC.

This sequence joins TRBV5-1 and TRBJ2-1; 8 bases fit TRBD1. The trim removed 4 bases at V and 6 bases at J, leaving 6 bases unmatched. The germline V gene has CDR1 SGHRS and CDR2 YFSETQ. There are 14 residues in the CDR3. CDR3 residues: CASSQEDRANEQFF. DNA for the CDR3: TGCGCCAGCAGCCAAGAGGACAGGGCCAATGAGCAGTTCTTC. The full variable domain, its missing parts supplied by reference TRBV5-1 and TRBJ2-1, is KAGVTQTPRYLIKTRGQQVTLSCSPISGHRSVSWYQQTPGQGLQFLFEYFSETQRNKGNFPGRFSGRQFSNSRSEMNVSTLELGDSALYLCASSQEDRANEQFFGPGTRLTVL.

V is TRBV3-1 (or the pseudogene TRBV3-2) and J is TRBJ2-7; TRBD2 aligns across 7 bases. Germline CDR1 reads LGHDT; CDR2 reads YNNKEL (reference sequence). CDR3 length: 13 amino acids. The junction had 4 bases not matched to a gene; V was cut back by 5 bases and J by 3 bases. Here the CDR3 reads CASSFGGGYEQYF. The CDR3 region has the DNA TGTGCCAGCAGCTTTGGGGGGGGCTACGAGCAGTACTTC.

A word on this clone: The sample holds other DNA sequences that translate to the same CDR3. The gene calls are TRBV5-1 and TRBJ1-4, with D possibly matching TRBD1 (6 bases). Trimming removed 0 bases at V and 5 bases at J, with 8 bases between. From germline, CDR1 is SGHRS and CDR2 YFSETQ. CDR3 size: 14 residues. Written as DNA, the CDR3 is TGCGCCAGCAGCTTGGGGCAGGGGAATGAAAAACTGTTTTTT. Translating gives CASSLGQGNEKLFF.